The rows below give T cell receptor beta chains drawn from one sample of a study of T cell responses to AZD1222 COVID-19 vaccine. Assay: immunoSEQ multiplex PCR; the TCRdb copy retains only in-frame clones and omits some. The table records about 140,000 clones, approximately 92% of them present only once. The sample consisted of peripheral blood, taken 28 days after the second AZD1222 dose. The source of these receptors is an adult who received the AZD1222 COVID-19 vaccine. Both conserved end residues are part of each CDR3. The D gene is left open where the match is weak. Size is omitted from some rows. Given values are once, few, many or a class for expanded clones.

clone size	D gene	V gene	J gene	CDR3 protein	CDR3 DNA
NA	NA	TRBV10-3	TRBJ1-1	CAISEIKGRNTEAFF	TGTGCCATCAGTGAGATTAAAGGGCGGAACACTGAAGCTTTCTTT
NA	NA	TRBV3-1/TRBV3-2	TRBJ1-2	CASSQARRLNYGYTF	TGTGCCAGCAGCCAAGCCCGGCGCCTCAACTATGGCTACACCTTC
NA	TRBD1	TRBV7-2	TRBJ1-6	CASSPLGTGLASPLHF	TGTGCCAGCAGCCCCCTAGGGACAGGGTTGGCTTCACCCCTCCACTTT
once	NA	TRBV6-6	TRBJ1-5	CASVQGLSNQPQHF	TGTGCCAGCGTCCAGGGTCTTAGCAATCAGCCCCAGCATTTT
NA	TRBD1	TRBV7-9	TRBJ2-3	CASSIHRGSNTDTQYF	TGTGCCAGCAGCATCCACAGGGGGAGCAACACAGATACGCAGTATTTT
NA	NA	TRBV4-3	TRBJ2-1	CASSQGGGLYNEQFF	TGCGCCAGCAGCCAAGGGGGAGGCTTGTACAATGAGCAGTTCTTC
NA	NA	TRBV5-4	TRBJ2-1	CASSSPVFPDGEQFF	TGTGCCAGCAGCTCCCCCGTTTTCCCCGACGGGGAGCAGTTCTTC
NA	NA	TRBV4-1	TRBJ1-5	CASSREWEGAQHF	TGCGCCAGCAGCCGGGAGTGGGAGGGGGCCCAGCATTTT
NA	TRBD2	TRBV6-2/TRBV6-3	TRBJ2-2	CASSYSSLAGGPTGELFF	TGTGCCAGCAGTTACTCGAGCCTAGCGGGGGGGCCCACCGGGGAGCTGTTTTTT
few	NA	TRBV5-6	TRBJ1-4	CASSPLQGSNEKLFF	TGTGCCAGCAGCCCGCTCCAGGGGTCTAATGAAAAACTGTTTTTT
NA	TRBD1	TRBV2	TRBJ2-1	CASSRQGFYDEQFF	TGTGCCAGCAGCAGACAGGGATTTTATGATGAGCAGTTCTTC
NA	NA	TRBV28	TRBJ1-2	CASSLSLGVMLEGDQANYGYTF	TGTGCCAGCAGTTTAAGTTTAGGGGTTATGTTAGAAGGGGATCAGGCTAACTATGGCTACACCTTC
NA	NA	TRBV7-2	TRBJ2-5	CASRLTKDKETQYF	TGTGCCAGCAGGTTAACGAAAGACAAAGAGACCCAGTACTTC
NA	TRBD2	TRBV30	TRBJ2-7	CASNGAGGSYEQYF	TGTGCCTCCAATGGGGCGGGGGGTTCCTACGAGCAGTACTTC
NA	TRBD1	TRBV7-2	TRBJ1-1	CASSFNAGGGNTEAFF	TGTGCCAGCAGCTTTAATGCAGGGGGGGGAAACACTGAAGCTTTCTTT
NA	NA	TRBV6-5	TRBJ1-1	CASTPWGNTEAFF	TGTGCCAGCACCCCATGGGGGAACACTGAAGCTTTCTTT
NA	NA	TRBV30	TRBJ2-7	CAWSVLTYEQYF	TGTGCCTGGAGTGTACTAACCTACGAGCAGTACTTC
NA	TRBD1	TRBV24-1	TRBJ2-7	CATSDLLDRAPYEQYF	TGTGCCACCAGTGATCTTCTGGACAGGGCTCCCTACGAGCAGTACTTC
NA	NA	TRBV11-2	TRBJ2-2	CASSFKTAGELFF	TGTGCCAGCAGCTTCAAAACTGCCGGGGAGCTGTTTTTT
NA	NA	TRBV30	TRBJ2-7	CAWSRDTTYEQYF	TGTGCCTGGAGCCGGGACACCACATACGAGCAGTACTTC
few	NA	TRBV4-3	TRBJ2-2	CASSQDPTYGTRRSGELFF	TGCGCCAGCAGCCAAGATCCGACTTACGGCACTAGGAGGTCCGGGGAGCTGTTTTTT
NA	NA	TRBV21-1	TRBJ1-5	CASSKIGGSDQPQHF	TGTGCCAGCAGCAAGATCGGGGGATCGGATCAGCCCCAGCATTTT
once	NA	TRBV28	TRBJ1-5	CASRTGPRRGRNQPQHF	TGTGCCAGCAGAACCGGGCCACGTCGAGGACGCAATCAGCCCCAGCATTTT
NA	NA	TRBV28	TRBJ2-7	CASSFEGPREQYF	TGTGCCAGCAGTTTTGAGGGGCCGCGAGAGCAGTACTTC
NA	NA	TRBV28	TRBJ2-5	CASSRDRGDTQYF	TGTGCCAGCAGCCGTGACCGGGGAGACACCCAGTACTTC
NA	NA	TRBV15	TRBJ1-2	CATSRDFRGRYGYTF	TGTGCCACCAGCAGAGATTTCAGGGGTCGGTATGGCTACACCTTC
NA	NA	TRBV5-4	TRBJ1-2	CASSAQGSLFYGYTF	TGTGCCAGCAGCGCACAGGGTTCCCTTTTCTATGGCTACACCTTC
NA	NA	TRBV6-5	TRBJ2-5	CASRKQETQYF	TGTGCCAGCAGGAAGCAAGAGACCCAGTACTTC
NA	NA	TRBV6-2/TRBV6-3	TRBJ2-2	CASSYNDNTGELFF	TGTGCCAGCAGTTACAACGACAACACCGGGGAGCTGTTTTTT
NA	NA	TRBV3-1/TRBV3-2	TRBJ2-6	CASSPEAGANVLTF	TGTGCCAGCAGCCCCGAGGCTGGGGCCAACGTCCTGACTTTC
NA	NA	TRBV3-1/TRBV3-2	TRBJ2-3	CASSQRDDTDTQYF	TGTGCCAGCAGCCAGCGGGACGACACAGATACGCAGTATTTT
NA	NA	TRBV19	TRBJ1-1	CASSQGIWTEAFF	TGTGCCAGTAGTCAGGGAATTTGGACTGAAGCTTTCTTT